The next 18 T cell receptor beta chains were all read from a single sample in a study of graft-versus-host responses after intestinal transplantation (dated by TCRdb to about 2021). Antigen specificity for these receptors is unknown. Libraries were made using the immunoSEQ multiplex PCR assay. TCRdb took this table from immuneACCESS and kept in-frame rearrangements with V and J called. Such tables lack part of the clones; where checked against another copy, unresolved V genes explain under half of the gap, and the rest is unexplained. The sample includes some 90,000 clones, with roughly 92% observed a single time. The ten largest clonotypes hold about 0.28% of the sample. The intended sense of this specimen's time point label: cells obtained before transplantation from donor or recipient. The sample here was unstimulated CD4+ T cells sorted from spleen or lymph node cells, taken before intestinal transplant. The receptors were sampled from a human donor who received an intestinal transplant.

The V and J genes are TRBV18 and TRBJ2-7; D ambiguous. The CDR3 has 11 residues. Germline loops: CDR1 KGHSH, CDR2 LQKENI. The V and J ends lost 6 bases and 4 bases respectively, with 7 bases between them. The DNA of the CDR3 is TGTGCCAGCTCCCCGGGTTACGAGCAGTACTTC. Translation gives CASSPGYEQYF. The full variable domain, in which reference TRBV18 and TRBJ2-7 provide the parts outside the CDR3, is NAGVMQNPRHLVRRRGQEARLRCSPMKGHSHVYWYRQLPEEGLKFMVYLQKENIIDESGMPKERFSAEFPKEGPSILRIQQVVRGDSAAYFCASSPGYEQYFGPGTRLTVT.

In its sample, this clone was seen once. The gene calls are TRBV2 and TRBJ2-2; 8 bases match TRBD2. With 8 bases clipped from V and 0 bases from J, the junction kept 5 bases outside the gene matches. Looked up from germline, CDR1 is SNHLY and CDR2 is FYNNEI. The length of the CDR3 is 15 residues. DNA for the CDR3: TGTGCCAGCCAGCGGGAGCTCTCGAACACCGGGGAGCTGTTTTTT. Protein sequence: CASQRELSNTGELFF.

The gene calls are TRBV7-8 and TRBJ1-5; TRBD1 matches at 7 bases. Germline CDR1 reads SGHVS; CDR2 reads FQNEAQ. The CDR3 is 13 amino acids. J lost 7 bases, V lost 3 bases, and 3 bases had no gene match. In nucleotides, the CDR3 is TGTGCCAGCAGCTTTACAGGGGTGCAGCCCCAGCATTTT. Translated, it gives CASSFTGVQPQHF.

The V gene is TRBV9, the J gene TRBJ2-2; unclear D gene. This CDR3 contains 14 residues. Germline lookup yields CDR1 SGDLS and CDR2 YYNGEE. Between the trimmed V and J ends, which lost 0 bases and 7 bases, there was a span of 10 bases. CDR3 coding DNA: TGTGCCAGCAGCGTAGTCGTAGGGTACGGGGAGCTGTTTTTT. This codes for CASSVVVGYGELFF.

V gene TRBV27 combines with J gene TRBJ1-2, with D tentatively TRBD1 (6 bases). The CDR3 totals 15 residues. In germline, CDR1 is MNHEY, CDR2 SMNVEV (reference sequence). Deletions cut 2 bases from V and 7 bases from J, with 17 bases between. The chain's CDR3 is CASSLSGGQGSGYTF. The CDR3 region has the DNA TGTGCCAGCAGTTTAAGCGGGGGGCAGGGTAGTGGCTACACCTTC.

This chain uses TRBV30 with TRBJ2-2; TRBD1 is a possible D gene (6 bases). Germline values: CDR1 GTSNPN, CDR2 SVGIG (reference sequence). Trimming cost V 0 bases and J 7 bases, with 15 bases left between them. CDR3 length: 15 residues. CDR3 region: CAWSVILGAFGELFF. CDR3 nucleotide sequence: TGTGCCTGGAGTGTAATATTGGGGGCTTTCGGGGAGCTGTTTTTT.

The rearrangement links TRBV6-1 to TRBJ1-1; 7 bases agree with TRBD1. With V trimmed by 6 bases and J by 1 base, 8 bases remained unmatched. Germline V lookup: CDR1 MNHNS, CDR2 SASEGT. There are 15 residues in the CDR3. CDR3 nucleotides: TGTGCCAGCAGCCGACAAGACAGGGAGAACACTGAAGCTTTCTTT. Its protein is CASSRQDRENTEAFF.

The rearrangement joins TRBV19 to TRBJ1-1; tentatively, D is TRBD1 (5 bases). Deletions cut 6 bases from V and 11 bases from J, with 31 bases between. Looked up from germline, CDR1 is LNHDA and CDR2 is SQIVND (reference sequence). The CDR3 covers 17 residues. The CDR3 DNA follows: TGTGCCAGTAGCCACCCTCGGTGGGGGAAGTATGAACACTTGGCTTTCTTT. This encodes CASSHPRWGKYEHLAFF.

The chain carries TRBV6-1 and TRBJ2-7; D perhaps matches TRBD1 (6 bases). The germline V gene has CDR1 MNHNS and CDR2 SASEGT. V dropped 3 bases and J dropped 4 bases, with 16 bases sitting between them. The CDR3 is 15 amino acids. The CDR3 is CASSDRWDITYEQYF. The CDR3 DNA is TGTGCCAGCAGTGATAGGTGGGACATAACGTACGAGCAGTACTTC.

The chain couples TRBV21-1 to TRBJ1-1; the table's D call, TRBD1, was not checked against the DNA. TRBV21-1 is marked as a pseudogene. The CDR3 sequence is 15 residues long. CDR3 in DNA: TGTGCCAGCAGCAATATACAGGGGTCTCGGACTGAAGCTTTCTTT. It yields the protein CASSNIQGSRTEAFF.

The chain couples TRBV6-5 to TRBJ2-1, with D possibly matching TRBD2 (6 bases). V gave up 8 bases and J gave up 3 bases, with 14 bases separating them. CDR3 length: 14 residues. Germline assignment: CDR1 MNHEY and CDR2 SVGAGI. The CDR3 loop reads CASRRESSYNEQFF. CDR3 coding DNA: TGTGCCAGCCGGAGGGAGAGCAGCTACAATGAGCAGTTCTTC.

This clone was seen only once. The chain joins TRBV30 to TRBJ1-3, with a possible D match to TRBD1 (6 bases). Germline CDR1 is GTSNPN and CDR2 is SVGIG (reference sequence). The CDR3 loop spans 15 amino acids. Trimming removed 2 bases at V and 0 bases at J, with 11 bases between. CDR3 in amino acids: CAWSRQAPSGNTIYF. DNA for the CDR3: TGTGCCTGGAGTAGACAGGCACCCTCTGGAAACACCATATATTTT.

This rearrangement joins TRBV6-5 to TRBJ2-7; D remains ambiguous. This CDR3 contains 14 residues. V was trimmed by 5 bases and J by 0 bases, leaving 11 bases between them. CDR1 is MNHEY and CDR2 is SVGAGI in the germline V gene. For the CDR3, the DNA is TGTGCCAGCAGTCCCTGGTTGGGCTCCTACGAGCAGTACTTC. It yields the protein CASSPWLGSYEQYF.

In nucleotides, the CDR3 is TGTGCCAGCAGTCGCAGCGCGACAGCGTCCTACGAGCAGTACTTC. It yields the protein CASSRSATASYEQYF. This chain connects TRBV6-6 to TRBJ2-7, with D perhaps TRBD1 (5 bases). The CDR3 is made up of 15 amino acids. V lost 5 bases to trimming and J lost 1 base, with 15 bases between them. The germline CDR1 and CDR2 sequences are MNHNY and SVGAGI (reference sequence).

The chain couples TRBV10-1 to TRBJ2-1, with TRBD2 matching over 9 bases. Unmatched junction bases numbered 6, after V lost 0 bases and J lost 3 bases. Germline V gene lookup returns CDR1 WNHNN and CDR2 SYGVQD (reference sequence). The CDR3 consists of 17 residues. The CDR3 DNA sequence: TGCGCCAGCAGTGAGTCGTGGCGGGAGGGGAGCTACAATGAGCAGTTCTTC. It codes for CASSESWREGSYNEQFF.

This chain links TRBV7-9 with TRBJ2-7, with D tentatively TRBD2 (5 bases). This CDR3 has 15 residues. The V gene's germline CDR1 is SEHNR and CDR2 FQNEAQ (reference sequence). Deletions cut 5 bases from V and 3 bases from J, with 17 bases between. CDR3 protein: CASSPDGKIRYEQYF. CDR3 nucleotides: TGTGCCAGCAGCCCAGACGGGAAAATCCGCTACGAGCAGTACTTC.

J is TRBJ2-1 and V is TRBV10-1; 15 nucleotides match TRBD2. J lost 8 bases, V lost 4 bases, and 9 bases had no gene match. CDR3 length equals 17 residues. Germline lookup yields CDR1 WNHNN and CDR2 SYGVQD (reference sequence). DNA of the CDR3: TGCGCCAGCAGTGCAGACGGGACTAGCGGGAGGTGGGATGAGCAGTTCTTC. It codes for CASSADGTSGRWDEQFF.

This clone has only a few counts. The rearrangement joins TRBV5-4 to TRBJ2-2, with 7 bases that match TRBD1. CDR3 size: 15 residues. The V segment lost 6 bases and the J segment 4 bases; nucleotides outside the gene matches: 9. Germline assignment: CDR1 SGHNT and CDR2 YYREEE (reference sequence). The CDR3 DNA reads TGTGCCAGCACCACGACAGGGTGGGTCACCGGGGAGCTGTTTTTT. Amino acids: CASTTTGWVTGELFF.